The subject of this entry is one TCR beta chain. Antigen specificity is unknown. Germline CDR1 SGHVS, CDR2 FQNEAQ. This CDR3 has 17 residues. The junction had 14 bases not matched to a gene; V was cut back by 11 bases and J by 0 bases. These data belong to a study of T cell responses to AZD1222 COVID-19 vaccine. Generated by immunoSEQ multiplex PCR, the TCRdb table keeps only in-frame clones and is missing some. The data show 35,000 to 55,000 clones, around three quarters seen once. Findings and caveats of the study: Along spike, vaccine-associated CD4 TCRs were found throughout, with dominance at 160-218 and 743-854. Targets within unmutated variant regions were reportedly found for nearly half of spike-specific TCRs.

The sequencing used peripheral blood, collected 28 days after the second dose of the MenACWY control vaccine. The clonotype was recovered from an adult who received the MenACWY meningococcal vaccine as a control. The gene calls are TRBV7-8 and TRBJ2-2; 8 bases match TRBD1. The CDR3 DNA is TGTGCCTGTCAGGACAGGGCCAATAAACCGAACACCGGGGAGCTGTTTTTT. Its protein is CACQDRANKPNTGELFF.